Following are 19 T cell receptor beta chains from one sample sequenced in a study of blood T cell repertoires in COVID-19. Sequenced by immunoSEQ multiplex PCR; TCRdb stores in-frame clones only, minus some. The repertoire has about 180,000 clones, roughly three quarters of them found once; the top ten carry around an eighth. Sequenced sample: PBMCs or T cells enriched from blood (not recorded which). The source is a man in his sixties who had been exposed to COVID-19.

This clone was found once. The V call is TRBV6-2 or TRBV6-3, the J call TRBJ2-2; tentatively, D is TRBD2 (6 bases). Germline assignment: CDR1 MNHEY and CDR2 SVGEGT. There are 15 residues in the CDR3. Trimming pared 5 bases from V and 5 bases from J, leaving 15 bases between. The CDR3 sequence: CASSDPGLGTGELFF. The CDR3 bases are TGTGCCAGCAGTGACCCGGGACTCGGTACCGGGGAGCTGTTTTTT.

Only a few counts were recorded for this clone. The J gene is TRBJ1-5, the V gene TRBV12-3 or TRBV12-4, with unresolved D. Deletions cut 5 bases from V and 3 bases from J, with 8 bases between. The CDR3 has 13 residues. The CDR3 DNA reads TGTGCCAGCAGTAGCGTGGACAATCAGCCCCAGCATTTT. Its protein is CASSSVDNQPQHF.

V usage is TRBV19 and J usage is TRBJ1-1; D not resolved. Trimming removed 6 bases from V and 2 bases from J, with 19 bases in between. The CDR3 runs to 16 residues. Looked up from germline, CDR1 is LNHDA and CDR2 is SQIVND (reference sequence). The DNA for the CDR3 is TGTGCCAGTAGATCTAGGCCCCCGGAACACAACACTGAAGCTTTCTTT. Its protein product is CASRSRPPEHNTEAFF. Using reference TRBV19 and TRBJ1-1 for the parts outside the CDR3, the full variable domain is DGGITQSPKYLFRKEGQNVTLSCEQNLNHDAMYWYRQDPGQGLRLIYYSQIVNDFQKGDIAEGYSVSREKKESFPLTVTSAQKNPTAFYLCASRSRPPEHNTEAFFGQGTRLTVV.

Remarks on this clone: Other nucleotide sequences in the sample specify the same CDR3. The chain uses TRBV7-9 and TRBJ2-5; 7 bases align to TRBD2. From germline, CDR1 is SEHNR and CDR2 FQNEAQ (reference sequence). V shed 5 bases and J 4 bases; nucleotides not matched to a gene: 7. This CDR3 is built from 14 residues. The CDR3 bases are TGTGCCAGCAGCCCCCCAGGCGGGGGAGAGACCCAGTACTTC. This translates into CASSPPGGGETQYF.

The CDR3 reads CASSRDSSDTEAFF. Written as DNA, the CDR3 is TGTGCCAGCAGTAGGGACAGTTCCGACACTGAAGCTTTCTTT. The chain has TRBV6-5 and TRBJ1-1, with 7 bases aligning to TRBD1. The germline V gene has CDR1 MNHEY and CDR2 SVGAGI. Losses at the gene ends were 5 bases for V and 3 bases for J; bases not matched to a gene: 6. The CDR3 contains 14 residues.

The J gene is TRBJ2-5, the V gene TRBV28; possible D gene TRBD2, 6 bases. Trimming took 5 bases from V and 4 from J, leaving 17 bases between them. This CDR3 contains 15 residues. The germline gives CDR1 MDHEN, CDR2 SYDVKM. The CDR3 here is CASSITHGSLETQYF. The CDR3 coding sequence is TGTGCCAGCAGTATAACCCACGGGAGTTTAGAGACCCAGTACTTC.

The rearrangement joins TRBV30 to TRBJ2-3, with a tentative D call TRBD2 (6 bases). From germline, CDR1 is GTSNPN and CDR2 SVGIG (reference sequence). With 7 bases removed from V and 1 base from J, the gap between germline ends came to 15 bases. This CDR3 region has 14 residues. This CDR3 reads CASRGPQGTDTQYF. The CDR3 DNA reads as TGTGCCTCGCGGGGCCCCCAGGGCACAGATACGCAGTATTTT.

This clone came up once. The V gene is TRBV18, the J gene TRBJ1-3, with TRBD1 matching over 7 bases. The V and J ends lost 3 bases and 0 bases, in that order; junction bases with no gene match: 2. This CDR3 contains 15 residues. CDR1 is KGHSH and CDR2 is LQKENI in the germline V gene. This CDR3 reads CASSPDRSSGNTIYF. The CDR3 DNA follows: TGTGCCAGCTCACCGGACAGGAGCTCTGGAAACACCATATATTTT.

The chain links TRBV19 to TRBJ1-2, with TRBD1 matching 8 bases. The CDR3 extends over 14 amino acids. The junction had 7 bases not matched to a gene; V was cut back by 6 bases and J by 4 bases. Germline V gives CDR1 LNHDA, CDR2 SQIVND (reference sequence). The DNA for the CDR3 is TGTGCCAGTAGATTTGACAGGGGCTTCTATGGCTACACCTTC. Amino acid sequence: CASRFDRGFYGYTF. Variable domain in full (rest from reference TRBV19 and TRBJ1-2): DGGITQSPKYLFRKEGQNVTLSCEQNLNHDAMYWYRQDPGQGLRLIYYSQIVNDFQKGDIAEGYSVSREKKESFPLTVTSAQKNPTAFYLCASRFDRGFYGYTFGSGTRLTVV.

The rearrangement joins TRBV27 to TRBJ2-4, with a weak D call TRBD1 (5 bases). Per the germline V gene, CDR1 is MNHEY and CDR2 is SMNVEV (reference sequence). The V and J ends lost 3 bases and 5 bases respectively, with 8 bases between them. CDR3 size: 13 residues. CDR3 in DNA: TGTGCCAGCAGTTTGCAGGGTCAAAACATTCAGTACTTC. Its translation: CASSLQGQNIQYF.

The chain links TRBV28 to TRBJ1-5; the match to TRBD1 covers 9 bases. Germline assignment: CDR1 MDHEN and CDR2 SYDVKM. J gave up 11 bases and V 5 bases, and 13 bases lay outside the gene matches. The CDR3 is 15 amino acids. Here the CDR3 reads CASSPRTGARSAQHF. In DNA, the CDR3 is TGTGCCAGCAGTCCCAGGACAGGGGCGAGGTCGGCCCAGCATTTT.

This chain joins TRBV7-2 and TRBJ2-1; D gene ambiguous. With 5 bases removed from V and 3 bases from J, the gap between germline ends came to 11 bases. The CDR3 length is 14 residues. Germline V gives CDR1 SGHTA, CDR2 FQGNSA. The CDR3 loop is CASSPAADYNEQFF. The CDR3 DNA sequence: TGTGCCAGCAGCCCTGCGGCAGACTACAATGAGCAGTTCTTC.

In this sample, this clone turned up many times. V gene TRBV5-1 combines with J gene TRBJ2-5; 8 positions agree with TRBD1. Looked up from germline, CDR1 is SGHRS and CDR2 is YFSETQ. The CDR3 loop spans 15 amino acids. V lost 0 bases, J lost 5 bases, and 6 bases stayed unmatched. The CDR3: CASSLVSRGLETQYF. DNA of the CDR3: TGCGCCAGCAGCTTGGTATCCAGGGGGCTTGAGACCCAGTACTTC.

The chain uses TRBV19 and TRBJ1-2, with D perhaps TRBD1 (5 bases). This CDR3 spans 16 amino acids. V was trimmed by 2 bases and J by 5 bases, leaving 18 bases between them. Germline CDR1 is LNHDA and CDR2 is SQIVND (reference sequence). The CDR3 coding sequence is TGTGCCAGTAGTATAAGGATGGCGGGGCTAATGTATGGCTACACCTTC. Translating gives CASSIRMAGLMYGYTF.

CDR3 region: CASSTTGTHFGELFF. The CDR3 coding sequence is TGTGCCAGTAGTACAACCGGGACTCATTTCGGGGAGCTGTTTTTT. The V call is TRBV19, the J call TRBJ2-2, with D maybe TRBD2 (6 bases). The CDR3 is 15 residues long. With 4 bases removed from V and 7 bases from J, the gap between germline ends came to 16 bases. In germline, CDR1 is LNHDA, CDR2 SQIVND (reference sequence).

The chain links TRBV9 to TRBJ2-1; 9 bases map to TRBD2. Germline V lookup: CDR1 SGDLS, CDR2 YYNGEE. The V and J ends lost 1 base and 10 bases, in that order; junction bases with no gene match: 6. This CDR3 is built from 14 residues. CDR3 in DNA: TGTGCCAGCAGCGTAATTCATGGACTAGCGGAGCAGTTCTTC. Protein product: CASSVIHGLAEQFF.

V and J are TRBV27 and TRBJ2-1; 7 nucleotides align to TRBD2. The CDR3 has 16 amino acids. The germline V gene encodes CDR1 MNHEY and CDR2 SMNVEV (reference sequence). J gave up 0 bases and V 0 bases, and 2 bases lay outside the gene matches. CDR3 coding DNA: TGTGCCAGCAGTTTATCCGGGGGGAGCTCCTACAATGAGCAGTTCTTC. Its translation: CASSLSGGSSYNEQFF.

The chain uses TRBV21-1 and TRBJ2-3; no check of the table's D call, TRBD1, against the DNA was made. TRBV21-1 is given as a pseudogene. This CDR3 comprises 14 residues. The CDR3 loop is CASSAPGDTDTQYF. The DNA of the CDR3 is TGTGCCAGCAGCGCCCCAGGGGACACAGATACGCAGTATTTT.

The chain couples TRBV5-1 to TRBJ2-5, with TRBD1 matching over 7 bases. Germline CDR1 reads SGHRS; CDR2 reads YFSETQ. Losses at the gene ends were 5 bases for V and 5 bases for J; bases not matched to a gene: 6. The CDR3 runs to 13 residues. CDR3 residues: CASRTTGSETQYF. CDR3 DNA: TGCGCCAGCAGAACGACAGGGTCGGAGACCCAGTACTTC.